The present TCR beta chain was sequenced within a study of T cells after yellow fever vaccination (dated by TCRdb to between 2018 and 2021). Concerning the study at large: Libraries from fractions with low cell numbers were prepared with the SMART-Seq v4 Ultra Low Input RNA kit. Bulk TCR alpha and beta repertoires were sequenced longitudinally to track T-cell clones before and after primary and booster YFV17D yellow fever vaccination. Two healthy male donors, one aged 18 to 29 and one aged 30 to 40 years, were included in the cohort. Bulk PBMC replicates and cell subsets were isolated from blood drawn at multiple timepoints before and after both primary and secondary immunization.

TCR cDNA was made using 5'RACE template switching, a step that added a universal primer site and unique molecular identifiers. cDNA synthesis was primed from both the TCR alpha and TCR beta constant segments. Libraries were amplified in two PCR steps, with sample barcodes and sequencing adapters added in the second step. Sequencing of libraries was performed on Illumina HiSeq 2500 (2x100 bp) or NovaSeq (2x150 bp). In the paper's pipeline: Demultiplexing of reads and collapsing into UMI consensus sequences were performed with MIGEC, and V(D)J alignment was carried out with MiXCR. Vaccine-responding clonotypes were defined with edgeR using replicate PBMC samples, requiring FDR below 0.01 and a log2 fold change above 5 up to day 15. Each bulk clonotype was labeled CD4 or CD8 based on which sequenced repertoire, CD4 or CD8, contained the clonotype at higher abundance. TCRdb redid the processing of the public reads, applying fastp at Q25 and MiXCR, and retained in-frame beta chains. Identical CDR3 protein sequences are pooled into one entry, listed with their most common genes and DNA. These V and J calls rely on TCRdb rather than the paper's analysis. The sample table records hundreds of thousands of distinct CDR3 sequences; roughly 13% of these occur just once. Of the sample, around 15% is held by the ten largest clones.

The sample's treatment or condition, from its label and the paper: live attenuated yellow fever vaccine strain. At each blood-draw timepoint, two biological replicates of bulk PBMCs were obtained. PBMCs were isolated from peripheral blood using a standard Ficoll-Paque protocol. TriZol was used to extract RNA from bulk PBMCs, CD4 and CD8 fractions, and dextramer-positive and dextramer-negative fractions. As to this clonotype: Its cognate antigen has yet to be identified. No base-level quality is on record; no much larger clone is a single base apart.

What the research found in general, with its limitations: The secondary T-cell response was found to be weaker but faster than the primary response, with a peak reached on day 5 rather than on day 15. A small share of clonotypes occurred in both CD4 and CD8 compartments, likely arising from convergent recombination. Because abundant contaminating clonotypes from the bulk population could be contained in FACS-sorted repertoires, computational filtering was required. Most clones expanded after primary vaccination (96% of CD4 and over 80% of CD8) were re-detected after the booster, suggesting that broad memory maintenance occurred. The study included only a couple of donors, which limits how far the findings can be generalized.

The CDR3, cysteine through phenylalanine, is 16 amino acids long. Just CDR3 DNA is preserved here, 48 bases in frame from base 1. Between the V and J ends, shortened by 4 bases and 2 bases respectively, the junction contains 15 bases. From a lookup of the germline V gene, CDR1 and CDR2 are SGHAT and FQNNGV. The chain joins TRBV11-2 to TRBJ2-1; possibly the D gene is TRBD2, per 5 matching bases. The source was PBMCs, collected on the day of the yellow fever booster vaccination. The receptor was isolated from a man aged 25-45 years who received the YFV17D yellow fever vaccine. The CDR3 protein sequence reads: CASSSWKPGTYNEQFF. At the DNA level, the sequence is TGTGCCAGCAGCTCGTGGAAACCGGGGACCTACAATGAGCAGTTCTTC. Extended through the reference TRBV11-2 and TRBJ2-1 proteins, this CDR3 yields the full variable domain: EAGVAQSPRYKIIEKRQSVAFWCNPISGHATLYWYQQILGQGPKLLIQFQNNGVVDDSQLPKDRFSAERLKGVDSTLKIQPAKLEDSAVYLCASSSWKPGTYNEQFFGPGTRLTVL.